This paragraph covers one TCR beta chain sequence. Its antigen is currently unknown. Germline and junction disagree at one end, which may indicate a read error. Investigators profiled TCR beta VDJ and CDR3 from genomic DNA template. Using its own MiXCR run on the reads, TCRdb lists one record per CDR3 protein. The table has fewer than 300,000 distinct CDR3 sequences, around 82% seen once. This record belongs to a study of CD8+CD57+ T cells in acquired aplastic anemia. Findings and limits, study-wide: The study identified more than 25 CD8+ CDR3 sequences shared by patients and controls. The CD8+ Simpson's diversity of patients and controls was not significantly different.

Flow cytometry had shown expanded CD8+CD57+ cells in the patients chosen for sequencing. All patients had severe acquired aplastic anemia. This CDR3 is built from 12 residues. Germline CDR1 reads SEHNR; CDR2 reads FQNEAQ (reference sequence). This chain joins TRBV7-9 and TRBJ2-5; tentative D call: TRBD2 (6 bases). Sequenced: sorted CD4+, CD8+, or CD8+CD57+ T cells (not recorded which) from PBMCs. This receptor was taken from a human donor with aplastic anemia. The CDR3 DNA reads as TGTGCCAGCAGCACGCCGGGAGAGGCCCAGTACTTC. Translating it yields CASSTPGEAQYF.